These T cell receptor beta chains were read from a single sample in a study of regulatory T cells in long-lasting Graves disease. Each CDR3 protein gets one entry after TCRdb re-called the multiplex PCR reads with MiXCR. The sample lists hundreds of thousands of distinct CDR3 sequences, more than 10% seen once, with roughly 9.3% in the top ten. The sample was also linked to a second study, of T cells in Graves' hyperthyroidism and ophthalmopathy.

The material was peripheral blood mononuclear cells (PBMCs), obtained at new diagnosis, from a patient treated with antithyroid drugs. These receptors were collected from a woman aged 25 to 39 with Graves disease. CDR3s leave out the opening cysteine and the closing phenylalanine or tryptophan. The order of the fields is V gene, J gene, clone size, CDR3 protein. Where a row states a size, it is once, few, many or the class of an expanded clone; other rows omit it.

v_call: TRBV4-1
j_call: TRBJ2-1
clone_size: .
cdr3_aa: ASSRSPNANEQF

v_call: TRBV6-1
j_call: TRBJ2-3
clone_size: many
cdr3_aa: ASSEGITSSTDTQY

v_call: TRBV20-1
j_call: TRBJ2-4
clone_size: .
cdr3_aa: SARPGTGWPKNIQY

v_call: TRBV4-1
j_call: TRBJ1-1
clone_size: few
cdr3_aa: ASSQEGSGGTEAF

v_call: TRBV6-1
j_call: TRBJ1-3
clone_size: .
cdr3_aa: ASKRTSSSGNTIY

v_call: TRBV5-8
j_call: TRBJ1-1
clone_size: many
cdr3_aa: ASSLMLGQQNEAF

v_call: TRBV6-2/TRBV6-3
j_call: TRBJ2-1
clone_size: many
cdr3_aa: ASTPQLMTSLDEQF

v_call: TRBV19
j_call: TRBJ1-1
clone_size: .
cdr3_aa: ASSIDLGSEAF

v_call: TRBV12-3/TRBV12-4
j_call: TRBJ1-2
clone_size: many
cdr3_aa: ASSLGKGSYGYT

v_call: TRBV12-3/TRBV12-4
j_call: TRBJ2-1
clone_size: many
cdr3_aa: ASSLNIRLF

v_call: TRBV20-1
j_call: TRBJ2-7
clone_size: many
cdr3_aa: SATGPAGYEQY

v_call: TRBV12-3/TRBV12-4
j_call: TRBJ1-5
clone_size: many
cdr3_aa: ASTSTVSNQPQH

v_call: TRBV19
j_call: TRBJ1-1
clone_size: many
cdr3_aa: ASSTKGGTDLNTEAF

v_call: TRBV11-3
j_call: TRBJ2-1
clone_size: many
cdr3_aa: ASSLRPFDEQF

v_call: TRBV9
j_call: TRBJ2-5
clone_size: few
cdr3_aa: ASSVGRATQETQY

v_call: TRBV29-1
j_call: TRBJ2-2
clone_size: .
cdr3_aa: SVVARVTGELF

v_call: TRBV15
j_call: TRBJ1-4
clone_size: many
cdr3_aa: ATSRDVGAAEKLF

v_call: TRBV2
j_call: TRBJ2-1
clone_size: many
cdr3_aa: ATGLSEQF